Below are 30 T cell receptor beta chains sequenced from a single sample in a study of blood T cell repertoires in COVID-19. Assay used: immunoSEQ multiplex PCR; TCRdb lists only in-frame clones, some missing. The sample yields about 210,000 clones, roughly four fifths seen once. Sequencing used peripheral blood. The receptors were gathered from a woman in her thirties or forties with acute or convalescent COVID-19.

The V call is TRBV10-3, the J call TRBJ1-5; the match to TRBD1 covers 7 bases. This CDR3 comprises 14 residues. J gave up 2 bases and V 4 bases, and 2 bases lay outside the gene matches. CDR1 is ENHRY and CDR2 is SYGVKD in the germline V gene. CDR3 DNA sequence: TGTGCCATCAGTGGTACAGGGGGCAATCAGCCCCAGCATTTT. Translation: CAISGTGGNQPQHF.

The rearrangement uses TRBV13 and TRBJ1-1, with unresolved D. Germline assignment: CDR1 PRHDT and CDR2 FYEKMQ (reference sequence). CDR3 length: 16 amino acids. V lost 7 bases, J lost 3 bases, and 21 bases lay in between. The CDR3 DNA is TGTGCCAGCACCTCAACCCCTACCGTCTTGGACACTGAAGCTTTCTTT. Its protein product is CASTSTPTVLDTEAFF.

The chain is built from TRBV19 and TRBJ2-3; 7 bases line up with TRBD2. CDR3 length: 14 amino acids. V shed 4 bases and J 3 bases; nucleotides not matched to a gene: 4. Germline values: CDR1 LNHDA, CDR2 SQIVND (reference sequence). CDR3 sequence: CASSRGGRTDTQYF. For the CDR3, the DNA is TGTGCCAGTAGTAGGGGCGGGAGAACAGATACGCAGTATTTT.

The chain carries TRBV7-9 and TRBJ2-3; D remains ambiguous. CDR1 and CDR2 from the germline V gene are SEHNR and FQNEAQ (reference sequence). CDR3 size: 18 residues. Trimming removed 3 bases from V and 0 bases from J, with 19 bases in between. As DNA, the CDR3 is TGTGCCAGCAGCTTCATAAAATCTCTCGGCGGTAGCACAGATACGCAGTATTTT. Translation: CASSFIKSLGGSTDTQYF.

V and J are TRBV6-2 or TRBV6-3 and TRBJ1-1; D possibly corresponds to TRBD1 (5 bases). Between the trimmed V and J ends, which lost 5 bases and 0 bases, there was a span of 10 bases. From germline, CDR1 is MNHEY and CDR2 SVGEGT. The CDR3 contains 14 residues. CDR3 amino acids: CASSRGQLNTEAFF. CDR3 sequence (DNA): TGTGCCAGCAGTCGCGGACAACTGAACACTGAAGCTTTCTTT.

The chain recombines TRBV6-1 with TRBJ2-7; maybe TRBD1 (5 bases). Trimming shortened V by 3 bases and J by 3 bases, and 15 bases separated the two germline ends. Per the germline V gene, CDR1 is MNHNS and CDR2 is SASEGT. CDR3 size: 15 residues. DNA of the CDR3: TGTGCCAGCAGTGACGGGTTTGGTCAGGGCTACGAGCAGTACTTC. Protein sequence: CASSDGFGQGYEQYF.

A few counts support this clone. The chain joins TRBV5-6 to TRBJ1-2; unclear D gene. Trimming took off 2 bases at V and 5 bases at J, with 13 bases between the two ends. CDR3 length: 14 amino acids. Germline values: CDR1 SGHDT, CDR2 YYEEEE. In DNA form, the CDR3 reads TGTGCCAGCAGCTTCGTTAAGGAGGGATATGGCTACACCTTC. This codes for CASSFVKEGYGYTF.

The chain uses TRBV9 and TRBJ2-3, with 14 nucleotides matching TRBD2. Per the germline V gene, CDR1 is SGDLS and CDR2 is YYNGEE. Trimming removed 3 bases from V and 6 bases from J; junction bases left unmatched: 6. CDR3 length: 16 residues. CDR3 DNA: TGTGCCAGCAGCGGACGACTAGCGGGGGGGCGTGATACGCAGTATTTT. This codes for CASSGRLAGGRDTQYF.

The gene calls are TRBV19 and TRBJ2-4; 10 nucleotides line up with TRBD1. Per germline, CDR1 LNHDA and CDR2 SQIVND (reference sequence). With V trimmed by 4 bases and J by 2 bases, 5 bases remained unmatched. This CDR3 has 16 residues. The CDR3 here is CASSTVTGGTKNIQYF. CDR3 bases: TGTGCCAGTAGTACCGTGACAGGGGGCACCAAAAACATTCAGTACTTC. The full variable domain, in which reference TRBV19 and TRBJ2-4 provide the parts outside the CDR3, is DGGITQSPKYLFRKEGQNVTLSCEQNLNHDAMYWYRQDPGQGLRLIYYSQIVNDFQKGDIAEGYSVSREKKESFPLTVTSAQKNPTAFYLCASSTVTGGTKNIQYFGAGTRLSVL.

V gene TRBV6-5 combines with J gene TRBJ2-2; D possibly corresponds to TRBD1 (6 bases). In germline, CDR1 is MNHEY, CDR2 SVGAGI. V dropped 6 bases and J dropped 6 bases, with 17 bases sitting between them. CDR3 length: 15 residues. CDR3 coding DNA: TGTGCCAGCAGACCGACAGGTCATTCTCCCGGGGAGCTGTTTTTT. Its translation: CASRPTGHSPGELFF.

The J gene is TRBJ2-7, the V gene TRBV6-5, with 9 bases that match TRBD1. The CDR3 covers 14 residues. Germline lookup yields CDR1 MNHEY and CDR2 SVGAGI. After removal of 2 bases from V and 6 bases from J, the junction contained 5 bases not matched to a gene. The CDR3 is CASSYGQGFGEQYF. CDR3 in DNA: TGTGCCAGCAGTTACGGACAGGGGTTTGGCGAGCAGTACTTC.

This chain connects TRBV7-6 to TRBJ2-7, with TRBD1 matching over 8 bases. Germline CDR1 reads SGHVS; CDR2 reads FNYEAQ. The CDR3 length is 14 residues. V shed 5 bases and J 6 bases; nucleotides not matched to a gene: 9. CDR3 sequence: CASSQDQGALEQYF. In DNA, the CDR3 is TGTGCCAGCAGCCAAGACCAGGGGGCCCTCGAGCAGTACTTC.

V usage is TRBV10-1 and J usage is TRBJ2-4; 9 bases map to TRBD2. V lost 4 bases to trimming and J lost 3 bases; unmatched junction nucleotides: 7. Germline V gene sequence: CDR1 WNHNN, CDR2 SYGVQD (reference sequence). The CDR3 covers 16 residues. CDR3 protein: CASSVGSGGVKNIQYF. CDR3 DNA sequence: TGCGCCAGCAGTGTTGGTAGCGGGGGTGTCAAAAACATTCAGTACTTC.

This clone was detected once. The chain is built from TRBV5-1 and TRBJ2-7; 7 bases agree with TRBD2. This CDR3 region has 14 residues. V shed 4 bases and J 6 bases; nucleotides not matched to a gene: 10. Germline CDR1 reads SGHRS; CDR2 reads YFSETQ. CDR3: CASSGEGQAGEQYF. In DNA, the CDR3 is TGCGCCAGCAGCGGGGAGGGCCAGGCTGGCGAGCAGTACTTC.

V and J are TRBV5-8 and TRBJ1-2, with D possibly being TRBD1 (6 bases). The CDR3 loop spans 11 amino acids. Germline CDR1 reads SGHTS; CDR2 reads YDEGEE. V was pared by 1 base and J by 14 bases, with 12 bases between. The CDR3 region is CASSLLGTRTF. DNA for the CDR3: TGTGCCAGCAGCTTGTTAGGGACAAGGACCTTC. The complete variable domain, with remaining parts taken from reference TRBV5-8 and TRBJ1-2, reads EAGVTQSPTHLIKTRGQQATLRCSPISGHTSVYWYQQALGLGLQFLLWYDEGEERNRGNFPPRFSGRQFPNYSSELNVNALELEDSALYLCASSLLGTRTFGSGTRLTVV.

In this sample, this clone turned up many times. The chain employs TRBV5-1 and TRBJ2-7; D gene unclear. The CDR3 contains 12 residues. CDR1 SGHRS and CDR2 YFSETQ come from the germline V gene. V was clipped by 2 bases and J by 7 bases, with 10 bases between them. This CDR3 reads CASSFYPGEQYF. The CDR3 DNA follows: TGCGCCAGCAGCTTCTACCCCGGGGAGCAGTACTTC.

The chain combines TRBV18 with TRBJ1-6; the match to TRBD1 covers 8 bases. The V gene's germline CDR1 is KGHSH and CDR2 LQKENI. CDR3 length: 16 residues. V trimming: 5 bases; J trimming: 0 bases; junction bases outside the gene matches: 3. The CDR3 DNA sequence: TGTGCCAGCTCATTGACAGGGGACTCCTATAATTCACCCCTCCACTTT. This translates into CASSLTGDSYNSPLHF.

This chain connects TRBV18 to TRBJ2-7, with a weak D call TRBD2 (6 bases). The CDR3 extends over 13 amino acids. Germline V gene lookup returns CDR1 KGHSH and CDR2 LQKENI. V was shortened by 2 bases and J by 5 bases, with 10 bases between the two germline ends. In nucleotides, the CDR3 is TGTGCCAGCTCACCAGGGACTGAGGACGAGCAGTACTTC. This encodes CASSPGTEDEQYF.

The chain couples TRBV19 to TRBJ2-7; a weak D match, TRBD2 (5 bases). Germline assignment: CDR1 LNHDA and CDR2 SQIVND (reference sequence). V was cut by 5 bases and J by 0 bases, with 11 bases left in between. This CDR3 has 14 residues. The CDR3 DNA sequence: TGTGCCAGTAGTGTACAGCGGACCTCCTACGAGCAGTACTTC. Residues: CASSVQRTSYEQYF.

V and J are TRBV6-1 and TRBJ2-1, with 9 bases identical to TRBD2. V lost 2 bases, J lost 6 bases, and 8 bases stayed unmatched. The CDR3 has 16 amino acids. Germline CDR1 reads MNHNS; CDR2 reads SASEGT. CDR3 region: CASSERAGGPINEQFF. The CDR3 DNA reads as TGTGCCAGCAGTGAAAGGGCGGGAGGGCCGATCAATGAGCAGTTCTTC.

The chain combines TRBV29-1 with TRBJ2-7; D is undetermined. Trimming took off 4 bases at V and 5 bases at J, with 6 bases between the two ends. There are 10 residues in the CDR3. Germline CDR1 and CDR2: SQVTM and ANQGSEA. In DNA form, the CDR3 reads TGCAGCGTTGTGGAGAACGAGCAGTACTTC. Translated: CSVVENEQYF.

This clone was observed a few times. The CDR3 spells CASSYSLRYEQYF. The CDR3 DNA reads TGTGCCAGCAGTTACTCTCTCCGGTACGAGCAGTACTTC. The chain combines TRBV6-6 with TRBJ2-7; D remains unclear. From germline, CDR1 is MNHNY and CDR2 SVGAGI (reference sequence). V was pared by 0 bases and J by 4 bases, with 7 bases between. The CDR3 is 13 amino acids.

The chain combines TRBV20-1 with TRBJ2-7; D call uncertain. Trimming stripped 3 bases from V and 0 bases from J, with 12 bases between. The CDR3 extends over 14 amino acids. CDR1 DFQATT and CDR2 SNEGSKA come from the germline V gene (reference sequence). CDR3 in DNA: TGCAGTGCTAGTAGGCAGGCCTACTCCTACGAGCAGTACTTC. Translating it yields CSASRQAYSYEQYF.

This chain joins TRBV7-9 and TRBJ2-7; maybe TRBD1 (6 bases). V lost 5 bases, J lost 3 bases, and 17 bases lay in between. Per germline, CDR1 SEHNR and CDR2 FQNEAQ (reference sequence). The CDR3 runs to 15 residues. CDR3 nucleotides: TGTGCCAGCAGCCCTACTGTTGGACAGCACTACGAGCAGTACTTC. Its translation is CASSPTVGQHYEQYF.

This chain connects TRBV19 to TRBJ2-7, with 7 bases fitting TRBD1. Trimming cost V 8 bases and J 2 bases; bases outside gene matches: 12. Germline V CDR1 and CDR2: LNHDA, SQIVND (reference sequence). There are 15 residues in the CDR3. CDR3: CASRVGQGVTYEQYF. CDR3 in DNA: TGTGCCAGTCGTGTAGGGCAGGGGGTCACCTACGAGCAGTACTTC.

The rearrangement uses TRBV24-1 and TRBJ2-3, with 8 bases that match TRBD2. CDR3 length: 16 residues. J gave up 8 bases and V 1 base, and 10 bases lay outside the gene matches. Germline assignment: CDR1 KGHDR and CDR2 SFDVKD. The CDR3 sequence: CATSDFSSGRRGTQYF. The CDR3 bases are TGTGCCACCAGTGATTTTTCCAGCGGGAGACGGGGTACGCAGTATTTT.

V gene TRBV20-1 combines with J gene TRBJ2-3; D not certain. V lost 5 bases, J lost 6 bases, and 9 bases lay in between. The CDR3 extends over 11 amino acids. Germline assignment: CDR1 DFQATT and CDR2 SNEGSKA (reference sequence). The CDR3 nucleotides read TGCAGTGCTGAGGTCTCCGATACGCAGTATTTT. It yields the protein CSAEVSDTQYF.

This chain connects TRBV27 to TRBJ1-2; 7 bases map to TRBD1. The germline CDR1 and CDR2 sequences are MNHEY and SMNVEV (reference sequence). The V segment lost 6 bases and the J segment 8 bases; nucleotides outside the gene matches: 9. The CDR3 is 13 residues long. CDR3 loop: CASSPGQARGYTF. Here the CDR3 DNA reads TGTGCCAGCAGCCCCGGACAGGCGAGGGGCTACACCTTC.

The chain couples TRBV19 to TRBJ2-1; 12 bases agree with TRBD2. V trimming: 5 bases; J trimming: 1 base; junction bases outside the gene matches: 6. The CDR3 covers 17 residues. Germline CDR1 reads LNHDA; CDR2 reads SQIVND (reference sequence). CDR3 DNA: TGTGCCAGTAGTTCCGTCACTAGCGGGAGGTCCTACAATGAGCAGTTCTTC. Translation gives CASSSVTSGRSYNEQFF.

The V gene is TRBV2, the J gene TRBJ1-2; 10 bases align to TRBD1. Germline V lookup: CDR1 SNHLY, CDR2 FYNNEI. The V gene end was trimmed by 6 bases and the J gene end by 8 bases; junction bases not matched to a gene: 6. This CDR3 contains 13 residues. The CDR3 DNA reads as TGTGCCAGCAGCGGACAGGGGGAAGGCGGCTACACCTTC. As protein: CASSGQGEGGYTF.